The following is a T cell receptor (beta chain) sequence with its context. The antigen this receptor binds is unknown. One base away there is no much larger clone; base qualities are not given. The method behind the library was the immunoSEQ multiplex PCR assay. Entries here come from immuneACCESS through TCRdb and include only in-frame sequences with V and J called. Some clones fail to appear in such tables; in the studies checked, an unresolved V gene covers under half of the shortfall, and the cause of the remainder is unknown. For this sample there are about 9,000 clones; nearly 90% appear just once. Clones ranked in the top ten supply approximately 10% of the sample. These data belong to a study of T cell changes during pregnancy in multiple sclerosis (dated by TCRdb to between 2018 and 2020). About the full investigation: The study examined how the T cell repertoire changed over the course of pregnancy in women with multiple sclerosis.

There are 13 amino acids in the CDR3, from cysteine to phenylalanine inclusive. Just CDR3 DNA is preserved here, 39 bases in frame from base 1. The germline V gene provides CDR1 SGHVS and CDR2 FQNEAQ. Deletion took 1 base off V and 2 bases off J, with a span of 5 bases between the germline ends. The chain couples TRBV7-8 to TRBJ1-2; TRBD1 might be the D gene, on 5 matching bases. The sample here was CD8+ T cells from peripheral blood mononuclear cells, taken in the first trimester of pregnancy. The receptor's source is a female donor in good health, enrolled as a control in a pregnancy study. The CDR3 reads as follows: CASSLGQNYGYTF. The DNA reads as follows: TGTGCCAGCAGCTTAGGACAGAACTATGGCTACACCTTC.